The T cell receptor (beta chain) described here comes from a study of cytomegalovirus exposure and HLA in healthy donors. Across the study: An early release of data contained approximately 80 million unique TCRs, which came from HLA-typed donors. General observations from the study: Later analysis found that TCR beta chains associated with HLA were more clonally expanded than other, equally common chains. About 87% or about 30% of the time was how often most TCR beta V segments were productive, according to an earlier analysis. There was a cluster of highly shared sequence variants that was likely a sequencing artifact.

Primers included in the PCR were 60 Vbeta and 13 Jbeta primers. Method: immunoSEQ multiplex PCR; TCRdb's copy keeps in-frame clones and lacks some. This sample has approximately 120,000 clones, with about four fifths found just once. Note on this clone: Its antigen is unknown.

The trim removed 4 bases at V and 6 bases at J, leaving 13 bases unmatched. Germline assignment: CDR1 SGHNT and CDR2 YYREEE (reference sequence). The CDR3 extends over 18 amino acids. The sequencing sample was made of PBMCs. The rearrangement uses TRBV5-4 and TRBJ2-3, with 14 positions matching TRBD2. The TCR was taken from a woman aged 40 to 50 in good health and CMV-seropositive. CDR3 sequence (DNA): TGTGCCAGCAGCCCGGGACTAGCGGGAGAGGTTAGCGGTGATACGCAGTATTTT. Its protein is CASSPGLAGEVSGDTQYF.